This note documents a single T cell receptor beta chain sequence. It lacks a known antigen. No base quality information exists; no much larger clone differs at one position. This entry belongs to a study of blood T cell repertoires in COVID-19 (dated by TCRdb to about 2020). Concerning the study at large: Collaborator samples came from the United States, Italy and Spain and covered acute and convalescent phases of COVID-19. Nearly every sample came with metadata listing a de-identified subject ID, COVID-19 status, age in years and sex. Subjects who had been exposed to COVID-19, were actively infected with it, or had recovered from it provided the deeply sampled blood TCRbeta repertoires that made up the dataset. The samples were drawn from the first 160 participants of the ongoing ImmuneRACE study and from 1,254 subjects provided by 6 global collaborators. The material from the prospective study consisted of cDNA or gDNA derived from T cells, B-cell-depleted T cells, or PBMCs. Where HLA class I and class II types were available, the types were taken from metadata supplied by the sample provider, not from assay-based typing. A freely available public database, intended as a resource for researchers studying the immune response to SARS-CoV-2, is where the repertoires were released.

Via the germline V gene (reference sequence), CDR1 is DFQATT and CDR2 SNEGSKA. The CDR3 starts with the cysteine, ends with the phenylalanine, and has 20 residues. The CDR3 DNA has 60 bases and is translated from base 1. The junction carries 31 bases between V and J, which are trimmed by 3 bases and 2 bases respectively. The investigation overall reported the following: The amount of clinical and demographic metadata varied by source and participant and was provided uncurated.

Collaborating institutions collected whole blood in K2EDTA tubes following their own protocols. Collaborator samples were shipped for TCRbeta analysis as frozen whole blood, isolated PBMCs, or DNA extracted from either sample type. TCRbeta CDR3 regions were amplified from genomic DNA by means of the immunoSEQ Assay, a bias-controlled multiplex PCR. In the authors' own workflow: The number of nucleated cells in each sample was estimated by amplification of reference gene primers within the assay. To quantify the absolute abundance of each unique TCRbeta CDR3 rearrangement, sequence reads were collapsed and filtered. For each sample, productive Simpson clonality was calculated by taking the square root of Simpson's diversity index across productive rearrangements. Not all clones reach the TCRdb copy of this immuneACCESS table, which keeps in-frame sequences only. Checked studies attribute under half of the gap to unresolved V genes and leave the rest unexplained. V and J calls and clone size are as listed in that table; D and trimming were resolved from the DNA. In all, the sample holds some 17,000 clones, and roughly four fifths of those were seen once. Together, the top ten hold around 26% of the sample.

Recombination joined TRBV20-1 with TRBJ2-5; perhaps TRBD2 is the D gene, with 6 bases matching. This TCR was sampled from a woman in her 70s with active COVID-19. The specimen sequenced was peripheral blood. The DNA sequence is as follows: TGCAGTGCTAGTCGAGGGACTCCCAACCAAACCAAACAGTGGCAAGAGACCCAGTACTTC. This yields the protein CSASRGTPNQTKQWQETQYF.